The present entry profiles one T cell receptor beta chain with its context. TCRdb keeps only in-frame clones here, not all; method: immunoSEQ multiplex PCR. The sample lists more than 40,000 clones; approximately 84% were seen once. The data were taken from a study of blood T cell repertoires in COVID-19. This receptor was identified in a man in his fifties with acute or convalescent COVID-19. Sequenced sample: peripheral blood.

The CDR3 bases are TGCGCCAGCAGCCGCCTCCTGGGACTAGATGTCTTAGAGACCCAGTACTTC. Residues: CASSRLLGLDVLETQYF. The genes are TRBV4-1 and TRBJ2-5; TRBD2 aligns across 8 bases. Trimming removed 4 bases from V and 4 bases from J; junction bases left unmatched: 14. This CDR3 comprises 17 residues. The germline CDR1 and CDR2 sequences are MGHRA and YSYEKL.